This TCR beta chain originates from a study of T-cell reconstitution after alpha-beta-depleted transplantation in children. Per germline, CDR1 MGHRA and CDR2 YSYEKL. The CDR3 is made up of 13 amino acids. V dropped 6 bases and J dropped 2 bases, with 8 bases sitting between them. This clonotype was seen a handful of times. Antigen: not known. Findings and caveats of the study: The origin of high day-60 TCRbeta diversity in some patients lay in surviving recipient T cells and thymic progenitors. Most T-cell counts and diversity one year after the transplant came from T cells that were newly produced.

Unique molecular identifiers were incorporated into the prepared TCRbeta library. In TCRdb, the PCR reads were re-called with MiXCR into one record per CDR3 protein. The sample comprises under 300,000 distinct CDR3 sequences, 9.5% to 13% of which are singletons, and less than 25% rests with the top ten. The sequence was obtained from a male patient between 2 and 10 years old who had a stem cell transplant for chronic granulomatous disease, so the T cells may come from the graft donor. The chain recombines TRBV4-1 with TRBJ2-1; D remains unclear. The starting material was peripheral blood, obtained 180 days after TCRalphabeta/CD19-depleted stem cell transplant. CDR3 in amino acids: CASRDGAYNEQFF. CDR3 bases: TGCGCCAGCAGGGACGGAGCCTACAATGAGCAGTTCTTC.